These 28 T cell receptor beta chains share one sample of origin, sequenced in a study of beta chain features in type 1 diabetes. cDNA synthesis used the whole RNA isolate, giving expressed TCRB sequences. Profiled with immunoSEQ multiplex PCR; TCRdb holds only in-frame clones, not every one. Of about 240,000 clones listed, 27% are singletons. The sequenced sample was central memory CD4+ T cells from blood. The source of these receptors is a young man in good health.

This clone showed up just a few times. The V and J genes are TRBV30 and TRBJ2-1; 14 positions match TRBD2. Per the germline V gene, CDR1 is GTSNPN and CDR2 is SVGIG (reference sequence). The junction had 5 bases not matched to a gene; V was cut back by 0 bases and J by 4 bases. CDR3 length equals 17 residues. CDR3 protein: CAWSVRLAGGIYNEQFF. The CDR3 bases are TGTGCCTGGAGTGTAAGACTAGCGGGAGGGATATACAATGAGCAGTTCTTC.

This clone was seen a few times. V usage is TRBV7-6 and J usage is TRBJ2-5; D might be TRBD1 (6 bases). The CDR3 contains 14 residues. Germline lookup yields CDR1 SGHVS and CDR2 FNYEAQ. V lost 5 bases and J lost 4, with 14 bases in between. The CDR3 DNA reads as TGTGCCAGCAGCAGCCAACAGGGTCGAGAGACCCAGTACTTC. Translated, it gives CASSSQQGRETQYF.

This clone has just a few counts. The gene calls are TRBV25-1 and TRBJ2-2; D is perhaps TRBD2 (5 bases). Germline assignment: CDR1 MGHDK and CDR2 SYGVNS. The ends were cut back, 6 bases at V and 3 bases at J, with 5 bases in the middle. This CDR3 contains 12 residues. The CDR3, as DNA: TGTGCCAGCAGGCGGGACACCGGGGAGCTGTTTTTT. It codes for CASRRDTGELFF. The complete variable domain, with remaining parts taken from reference TRBV25-1 and TRBJ2-2, reads EADIYQTPRYLVIGTGKKITLECSQTMGHDKMYWYQQDPGMELHLIHYSYGVNSTEKGDLSSESTVSRIRTEHFPLTLESARPSHTSQYLCASRRDTGELFFGEGSRLTVL.

The gene calls are TRBV27 and TRBJ2-1, with 7 bases aligning to TRBD1. With V trimmed by 8 bases and J by 2 bases, 6 bases remained unmatched. Germline values: CDR1 MNHEY, CDR2 SMNVEV (reference sequence). The CDR3 length is 14 residues. The CDR3 sequence is CASQQGQPYNEQFF. The CDR3 DNA reads TGTGCCAGCCAACAGGGACAGCCCTACAATGAGCAGTTCTTC.

This chain joins TRBV30 and TRBJ2-3, with 9 bases identical to TRBD2. The CDR3 spans 16 residues. The V gene's germline CDR1 is GTSNPN and CDR2 SVGIG (reference sequence). V dropped 4 bases and J dropped 4; count of bases not matched to a gene: 12. DNA of the CDR3: TGTGCCTGGACTGGTGAGAGCGGGGGGCCAGCAGATACGCAGTATTTT. Its translation: CAWTGESGGPADTQYF. The full variable domain, rest sourced from reference TRBV30 and TRBJ2-3, is SQTIHQWPATLVQPVGSPLSLECTVEGTSNPNLYWYRQAAGRGLQLLFYSVGIGQISSEVPQNLSASRPQDRQFILSSKKLLLSDSGFYLCAWTGESGGPADTQYFGPGTRLTVL.

This clone was detected only a few times. The chain couples TRBV28 to TRBJ2-5, with D possibly matching TRBD1 (6 bases). From germline, CDR1 is MDHEN and CDR2 SYDVKM. V lost 4 bases to trimming and J lost 4 bases, with 10 bases between them. This CDR3 is 13 amino acids long. The DNA of the CDR3 is TGTGCCAGCAGTTCAGGACAGAGAGAGACCCAGTACTTC. Encoded protein: CASSSGQRETQYF.

This clone turned up a few times. The CDR3 nucleotides read TGTGCCAGCAGGAACTATCAGGGGGCCTCCTATGAGCAGTTCTTC. It is translated as CASRNYQGASYEQFF. The chain combines TRBV28 with TRBJ2-1; 8 bases are a match to TRBD1. Losses at the gene ends were 6 bases for V and 8 bases for J; bases not matched to a gene: 12. The CDR3 covers 15 residues. Germline V gene data show CDR1 as MDHEN and CDR2 as SYDVKM.

This chain joins TRBV28 and TRBJ2-7; the D gene could be TRBD1 or TRBD2 (7 bases each). Trimming left V 6 bases short and J 7 bases short, with 16 bases between. Germline V gene data show CDR1 as MDHEN and CDR2 as SYDVKM. The CDR3 contains 13 residues. CDR3 sequence reads: CASRQQGREEQYF. DNA of the CDR3: TGTGCCAGCAGACAACAGGGGCGGGAGGAGCAGTACTTC.

This clone has only one observation. The chain uses TRBV5-6 and TRBJ2-3; possibly TRBD2 for D (5 bases). CDR1 SGHDT and CDR2 YYEEEE come from the germline V gene. This CDR3 contains 16 residues. V dropped 0 bases and J dropped 0 bases, with 11 bases sitting between them. The DNA of the CDR3 is TGTGCCAGCAGCTTGGGTCGGGAAACTAGCACAGATACGCAGTATTTT. Its protein is CASSLGRETSTDTQYF.

This clone was counted only a few times. The chain is built from TRBV30 and TRBJ2-7; D may match TRBD1 or TRBD2 (5 bases each). Germline assignment: CDR1 GTSNPN and CDR2 SVGIG (reference sequence). The CDR3 runs to 16 residues. The V end was cut by 0 bases, the J end by 3 bases, with 18 bases between. The CDR3 region is CAWSVPWQGENYEQYF. The CDR3 region has the DNA TGTGCCTGGAGTGTACCCTGGCAGGGAGAAAACTACGAGCAGTACTTC.

This clone showed up just a few times. V is TRBV9 and J is TRBJ2-7, with 8 bases that match TRBD1. Losses at the gene ends were 4 bases for V and 4 bases for J; bases not matched to a gene: 7. Germline lookup yields CDR1 SGDLS and CDR2 YYNGEE. The CDR3 is 14 amino acids. CDR3 protein: CASSIGQGMYEQYF. For the CDR3, the DNA is TGTGCCAGCAGCATCGGACAGGGAATGTACGAGCAGTACTTC. Supplemented by reference TRBV9 and TRBJ2-7, the full variable domain reads DSGVTQTPKHLITATGQRVTLRCSPRSGDLSVYWYQQSLDQGLQFLIQYYNGEERAKGNILERFSAQQFPDLHSELNLSSLELGDSALYFCASSIGQGMYEQYFGPGTRLTVT.

The chain links TRBV7-2 to TRBJ1-2; D possibly corresponds to TRBD1 (6 bases). This CDR3 has 16 amino acids. From germline, CDR1 is SGHTA and CDR2 FQGNSA. With 5 bases removed from V and 4 bases from J, the gap between germline ends came to 20 bases. The DNA for the CDR3 is TGTGCCAGCAGCCAAGACTACAGGGAGTGGGGCTATGGCTACACCTTC. Translation: CASSQDYREWGYGYTF.

The chain carries TRBV7-2 and TRBJ2-5; 15 bases map to TRBD2. This CDR3 spans 16 amino acids. V was pared by 5 bases and J by 3 bases, with 4 bases of the junction left unmatched. The germline V gene has CDR1 SGHTA and CDR2 FQGNSA. The CDR3 coding sequence is TGTGCCAGCAGCCTCGGACTAGCGGGGGGGAAAGAGACCCAGTACTTC. This codes for CASSLGLAGGKETQYF.

The chain uses TRBV29-1 and TRBJ1-3; D gene uncertain. CDR1 SQVTM and CDR2 ANQGSEA come from the germline V gene. The CDR3 is 14 amino acids. V dropped 3 bases and J dropped 0 bases, with 9 bases sitting between them. The CDR3 reads CSVDGRVSGNTIYF. The CDR3 DNA follows: TGCAGCGTTGACGGGAGAGTCTCTGGAAACACCATATATTTT.

This clone was found a few times. The CDR3 region is CASSVGDSGRLNEQFF. CDR3 sequence (DNA): TGTGCCAGCAGCGTAGGGGATAGCGGGAGGCTCAATGAGCAGTTCTTC. The chain employs TRBV9 and TRBJ2-1; TRBD2 matches 10 bases. V lost 0 bases, J lost 6 bases, and 6 bases stayed unmatched. This CDR3 has 16 amino acids. Germline CDR1 is SGDLS and CDR2 is YYNGEE.

This clone was recorded a few times. The genes are TRBV30 and TRBJ2-6; 7 bases map to TRBD1. CDR3 length equals 17 residues. With V trimmed by 4 bases and J by 0 bases, 9 bases remained unmatched. CDR1 and CDR2 from the germline V gene are GTSNPN and SVGIG (reference sequence). CDR3 bases: TGTGCCTGGACCAGCGACAGGGCTGCCTCTGGGGCCAACGTCCTGACTTTC. The encoded protein is CAWTSDRAASGANVLTF.

This clone was picked up a small number of times. The chain uses TRBV5-4 and TRBJ2-1; 9 positions agree with TRBD1. From germline, CDR1 is SGHNT and CDR2 YYREEE (reference sequence). J was trimmed by 1 base and V by 2 bases; bases with no gene match: 1. The CDR3 is 15 residues long. The CDR3 loop is CASSLQGASYNEQFF. DNA for the CDR3: TGTGCCAGCAGCTTACAGGGGGCATCCTACAATGAGCAGTTCTTC.

In this sample, this clone turned up a few times. CDR3 nucleotide sequence: TGCGCCAGCAGCCAGGGACTAGCGGGAGTCACAGATACGCAGTATTTT. Translating gives CASSQGLAGVTDTQYF. The chain has TRBV4-3 and TRBJ2-3; 14 bases agree with TRBD2. This CDR3 has 16 amino acids. Germline values: CDR1 LGHNA, CDR2 YSLEER. Germline trimming cut 3 bases from V and 2 bases from J; bases unmatched to any gene: 1.

The V call is TRBV4-1, the J call TRBJ2-5, with TRBD2 identical over 9 bases. The CDR3 totals 15 residues. Germline V gene lookup returns CDR1 MGHRA and CDR2 YSYEKL. Trimming took 3 bases from V and 5 from J; bases not matched to a gene: 7. The CDR3 DNA reads TGCGCCAGCAGCCATCCAGCGGGAGGACGGGAGACCCAGTACTTC. Its protein is CASSHPAGGRETQYF.

This clone has just one count. Given a much more abundant clone one base away, this may be a read error. This rearrangement joins TRBV5-6 to TRBJ2-2, with D maybe TRBD2 (6 bases). Germline-derived CDR1 and CDR2 are SGHDT and YYEEEE. This CDR3 has 15 amino acids. The V end lost 4 bases, the J end lost 0 bases, and 10 bases lay between the germline ends. In DNA, the CDR3 is TGTGCCAGCAGCGTGGGAGGAACGAACACCGGGGAGCTGTTTTTT. Its translation is CASSVGGTNTGELFF.

The rearrangement links TRBV30 to TRBJ1-5; a weak D match, TRBD1 (6 bases). Germline CDR1 and CDR2: GTSNPN and SVGIG (reference sequence). This CDR3 is 13 amino acids long. V was cut by 3 bases and J by 4 bases, with 10 bases left in between. This CDR3 is CAWRTGRNQPQHF. For the CDR3, the DNA is TGTGCCTGGAGGACAGGCCGGAATCAGCCCCAGCATTTT.

V gene TRBV13 combines with J gene TRBJ1-1; 9 nucleotides agree with TRBD1. Unmatched junction bases numbered 6, after V lost 4 bases and J lost 0 bases. From germline, CDR1 is PRHDT and CDR2 FYEKMQ (reference sequence). The CDR3 consists of 16 residues. CDR3 region: CASSSTGQGMNTEAFF. As DNA, the CDR3 is TGTGCCAGCAGCTCGACGGGACAGGGAATGAACACTGAAGCTTTCTTT.

This clone was seen many times. This chain connects TRBV6-6 to TRBJ2-3, with no clear D. Trimming removed 0 bases at V and 5 bases at J, with 6 bases between. The germline V gene has CDR1 MNHNY and CDR2 SVGAGI (reference sequence). The CDR3 extends over 13 amino acids. CDR3 sequence reads: CASSYSLGDTQYF. The DNA of the CDR3 is TGTGCCAGCAGTTACTCGTTGGGAGATACGCAGTATTTT.

This clone was picked up a small number of times. The chain links TRBV12-5 to TRBJ2-2; D unclear. The CDR3 runs to 12 residues. Germline assignment: CDR1 LGHNT and CDR2 FRNRAP. The V end lost 6 bases, the J end lost 3 bases, and 5 bases lay between the germline ends. This CDR3 is CASGPDTGELFF. DNA for the CDR3: TGTGCTAGTGGCCCCGACACCGGGGAGCTGTTTTTT.

This clone was picked up a small number of times. CDR3 in DNA: TGTGCCAGCAGCCAAGATTGGGGGGGAGAGACCCAGTACTTC. Translating gives CASSQDWGGETQYF. The rearrangement uses TRBV4-2 and TRBJ2-5; 7 nucleotides align to TRBD2. Germline V lookup: CDR1 LGHNA, CDR2 YNFKEQ. The trim removed 0 bases at V and 4 bases at J, leaving 2 bases unmatched. This CDR3 is 14 amino acids long.

The gene calls are TRBV7-2 and TRBJ2-3; 7 bases are a match to TRBD2. Germline lookup yields CDR1 SGHTA and CDR2 FQGNSA. V gave up 2 bases and J gave up 5 bases; unmatched junction bases: 7. This CDR3 is built from 15 residues. The CDR3 loop is CASSLSGGVRDTQYF. The CDR3 coding sequence is TGTGCCAGCAGCTTAAGTGGGGGGGTAAGAGATACGCAGTATTTT.

This clone has only a few counts. This rearrangement joins TRBV6-1 to TRBJ2-7, with D uncertain. The V gene's germline CDR1 is MNHNS and CDR2 SASEGT. Trimming removed 2 bases from V and 2 bases from J, with 7 bases in between. The length of the CDR3 is 13 residues. CDR3 bases: TGTGCCAGCAGTGAACAGGCCACCTACGAGCAGTACTTC. Residues: CASSEQATYEQYF.

This clone showed up just a few times. The gene calls are TRBV5-8 and TRBJ2-2; the D call may be TRBD1 or TRBD2 (5 bases each). CDR1 is SGHTS, CDR2 YDEGEE, per germline. CDR3 length equals 16 residues. The germline V and J ends were trimmed by 0 bases and 4 bases, with 13 bases remaining between them. Here the CDR3 DNA reads TGTGCCAGCAGCTTGGAGTTAGCTGGGGGCACCGGGGAGCTGTTTTTT. As protein: CASSLELAGGTGELFF.